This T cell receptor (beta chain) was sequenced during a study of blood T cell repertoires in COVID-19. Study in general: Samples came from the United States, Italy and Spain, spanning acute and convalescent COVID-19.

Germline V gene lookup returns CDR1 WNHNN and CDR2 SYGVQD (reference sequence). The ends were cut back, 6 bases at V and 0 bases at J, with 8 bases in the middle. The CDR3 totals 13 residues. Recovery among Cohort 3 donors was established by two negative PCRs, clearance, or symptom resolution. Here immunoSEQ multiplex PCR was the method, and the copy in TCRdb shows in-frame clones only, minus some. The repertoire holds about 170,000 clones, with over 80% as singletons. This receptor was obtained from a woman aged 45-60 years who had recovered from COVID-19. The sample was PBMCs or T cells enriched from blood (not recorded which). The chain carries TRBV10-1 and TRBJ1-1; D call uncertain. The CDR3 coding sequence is TGCGCCAGCAGCCCGGTCTTGAACACTGAAGCTTTCTTT. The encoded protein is CASSPVLNTEAFF.